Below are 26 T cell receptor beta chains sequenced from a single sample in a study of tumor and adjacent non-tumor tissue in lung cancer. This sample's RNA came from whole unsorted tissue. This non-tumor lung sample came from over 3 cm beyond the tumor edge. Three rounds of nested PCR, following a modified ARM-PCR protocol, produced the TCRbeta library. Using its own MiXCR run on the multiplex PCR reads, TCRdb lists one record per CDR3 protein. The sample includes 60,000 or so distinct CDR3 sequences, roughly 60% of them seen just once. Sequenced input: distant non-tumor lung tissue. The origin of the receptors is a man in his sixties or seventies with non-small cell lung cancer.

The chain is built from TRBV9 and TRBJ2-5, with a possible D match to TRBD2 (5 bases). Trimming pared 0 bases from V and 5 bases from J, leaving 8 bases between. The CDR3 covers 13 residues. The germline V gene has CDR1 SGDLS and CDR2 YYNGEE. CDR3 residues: CASSVDGIETQYF. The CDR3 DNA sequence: TGTGCCAGCAGCGTAGACGGGATCGAGACCCAGTACTTC.

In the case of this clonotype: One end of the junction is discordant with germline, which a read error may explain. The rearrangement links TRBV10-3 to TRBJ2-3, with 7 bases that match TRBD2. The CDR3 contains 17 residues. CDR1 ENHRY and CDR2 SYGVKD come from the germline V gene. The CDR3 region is CAISGTSASPRTDTQNF. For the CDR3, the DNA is TGTGCCATTAGTGGTACTAGCGCCAGCCCCCGCACAGATACGCAGAATTTT.

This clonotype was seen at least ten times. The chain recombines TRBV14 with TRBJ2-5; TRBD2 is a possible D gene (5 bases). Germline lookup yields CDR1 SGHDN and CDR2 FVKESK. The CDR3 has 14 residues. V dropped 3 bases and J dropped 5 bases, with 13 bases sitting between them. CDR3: CASSHIRGWETQYF. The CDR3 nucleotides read TGTGCCAGCAGCCACATTCGGGGTTGGGAGACCCAGTACTTC. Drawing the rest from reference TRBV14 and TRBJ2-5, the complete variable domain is EAGVTQFPSHSVIEKGQTVTLRCDPISGHDNLYWYRRVMGKEIKFLLHFVKESKQDESGMPNNRFLAERTGGTYSTLKVQPAELEDSGVYFCASSHIRGWETQYFGPGTRLLVL.

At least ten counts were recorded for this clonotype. The CDR3 sequence is CASSYDAGRRWTQYF. In nucleotides, the CDR3 is TGTGCCAGCAGTTACGATGCCGGGAGAAGGTGGACCCAGTACTTC. The V call is TRBV6-2 or TRBV6-3, the J call TRBJ2-5, with D perhaps TRBD2 (6 bases). Germline V lookup: CDR1 MNHEY, CDR2 SVGEGT. The CDR3 contains 15 residues. Trimming took 2 bases from V and 7 from J, leaving 17 bases between them.

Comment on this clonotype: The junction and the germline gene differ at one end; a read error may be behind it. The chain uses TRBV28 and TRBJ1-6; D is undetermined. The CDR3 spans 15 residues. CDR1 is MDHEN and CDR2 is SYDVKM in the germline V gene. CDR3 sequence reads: CASSFIENYNPPLHF. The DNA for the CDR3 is TGTGCCAGCAGTTTCATCGAAAACTATAATCCACCCCTCCACTTT.

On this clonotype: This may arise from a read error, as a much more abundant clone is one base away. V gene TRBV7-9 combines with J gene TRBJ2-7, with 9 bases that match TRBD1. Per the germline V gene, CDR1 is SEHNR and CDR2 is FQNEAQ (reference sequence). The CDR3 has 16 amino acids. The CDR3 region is CSSSLARGTGSYEQYF. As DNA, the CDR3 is TGTTCCAGCAGCTTAGCGCGGGGGACAGGGTCCTACGAGCAGTACTTC.

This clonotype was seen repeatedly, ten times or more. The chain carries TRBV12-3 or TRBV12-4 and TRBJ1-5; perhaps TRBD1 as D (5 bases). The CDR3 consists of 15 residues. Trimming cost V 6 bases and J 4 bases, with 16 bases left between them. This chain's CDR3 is CASSQGDVLNQPQHF. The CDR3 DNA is TGTGCCAGCAGCCAGGGAGATGTATTAAATCAGCCCCAGCATTTT.

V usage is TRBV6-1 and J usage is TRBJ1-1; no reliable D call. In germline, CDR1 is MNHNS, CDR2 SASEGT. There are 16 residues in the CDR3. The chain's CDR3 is CAGSEGQLSFDTEAFF. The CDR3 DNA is TGTGCAGGCAGTGAAGGGCAGCTGTCTTTTGACACTGAAGCTTTCTTT.

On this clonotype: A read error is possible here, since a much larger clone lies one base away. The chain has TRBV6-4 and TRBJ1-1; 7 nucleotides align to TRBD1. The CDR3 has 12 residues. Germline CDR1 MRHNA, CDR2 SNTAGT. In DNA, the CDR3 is TGTGCCAGCAGTAACAACGACAGGGAAGCTTCCTTT. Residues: CASSNNDREASF.

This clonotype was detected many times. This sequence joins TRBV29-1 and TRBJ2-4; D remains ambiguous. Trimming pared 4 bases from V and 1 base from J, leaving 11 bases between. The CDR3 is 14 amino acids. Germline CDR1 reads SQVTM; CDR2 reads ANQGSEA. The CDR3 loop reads CSVGAGTAKNIQYF. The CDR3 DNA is TGCAGCGTTGGTGCCGGCACTGCCAAAAACATTCAGTACTTC.

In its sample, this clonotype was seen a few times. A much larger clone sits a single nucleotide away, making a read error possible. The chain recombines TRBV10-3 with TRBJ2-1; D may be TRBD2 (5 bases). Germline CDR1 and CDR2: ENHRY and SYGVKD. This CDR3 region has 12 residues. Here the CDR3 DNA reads TGTGCCGTCAGGCTAGCCACCAATGAGCAGTTCTTC. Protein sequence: CAVRLATNEQFF.

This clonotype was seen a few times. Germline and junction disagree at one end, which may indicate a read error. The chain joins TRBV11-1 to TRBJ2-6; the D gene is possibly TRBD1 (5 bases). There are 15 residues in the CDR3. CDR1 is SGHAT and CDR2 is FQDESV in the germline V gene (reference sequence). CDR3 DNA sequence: TGTGCCAACAGCCCCTTCGGCTATGGGGCCAACGACCTGACTTTC. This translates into CANSPFGYGANDLTF.

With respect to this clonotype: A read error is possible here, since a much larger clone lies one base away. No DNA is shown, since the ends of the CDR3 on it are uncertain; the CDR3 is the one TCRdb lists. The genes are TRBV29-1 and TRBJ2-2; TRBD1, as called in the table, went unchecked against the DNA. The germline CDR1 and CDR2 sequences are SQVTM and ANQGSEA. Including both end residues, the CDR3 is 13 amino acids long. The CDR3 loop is CSVGQGNTGEMFF.

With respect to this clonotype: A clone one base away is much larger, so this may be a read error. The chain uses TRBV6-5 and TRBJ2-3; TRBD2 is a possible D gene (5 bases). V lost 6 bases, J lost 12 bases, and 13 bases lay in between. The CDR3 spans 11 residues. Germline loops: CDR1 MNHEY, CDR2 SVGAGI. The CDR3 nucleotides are TGTGCCAGCAGATTACGGGATGTACAGTATTTT. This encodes CASRLRDVQYF.

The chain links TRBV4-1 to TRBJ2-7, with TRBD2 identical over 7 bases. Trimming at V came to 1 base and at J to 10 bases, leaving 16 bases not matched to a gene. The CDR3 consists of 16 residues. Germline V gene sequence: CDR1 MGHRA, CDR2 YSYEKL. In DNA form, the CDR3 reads TGCGCCAGCAGCCAAGGAGCGGGAAGGACCTCCTGCGAACAGTACTTC. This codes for CASSQGAGRTSCEQYF.

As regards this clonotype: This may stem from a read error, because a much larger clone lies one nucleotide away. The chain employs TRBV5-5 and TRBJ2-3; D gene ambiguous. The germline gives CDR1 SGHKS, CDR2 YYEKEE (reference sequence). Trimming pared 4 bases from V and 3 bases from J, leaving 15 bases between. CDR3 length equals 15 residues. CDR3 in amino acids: CASSKTVARTDTQYF. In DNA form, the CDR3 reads TGTGCCAGCAGCAAAACAGTGGCGCGGACAGATACGCAGTATTTT.

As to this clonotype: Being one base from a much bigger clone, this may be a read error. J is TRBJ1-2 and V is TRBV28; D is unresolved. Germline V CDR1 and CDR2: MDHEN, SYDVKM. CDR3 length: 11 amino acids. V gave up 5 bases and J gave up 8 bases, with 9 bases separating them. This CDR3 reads CASSGIRGYTF. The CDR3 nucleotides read TGTGCCAGCAGTGGGATTCGAGGCTACACCTTC.

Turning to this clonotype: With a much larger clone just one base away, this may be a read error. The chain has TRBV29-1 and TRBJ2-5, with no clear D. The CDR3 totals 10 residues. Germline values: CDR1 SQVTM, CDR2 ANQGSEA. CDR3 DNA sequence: TGCATCATAGGGCAAGAGACCCAGTACTTC. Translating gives CIIGQETQYF.

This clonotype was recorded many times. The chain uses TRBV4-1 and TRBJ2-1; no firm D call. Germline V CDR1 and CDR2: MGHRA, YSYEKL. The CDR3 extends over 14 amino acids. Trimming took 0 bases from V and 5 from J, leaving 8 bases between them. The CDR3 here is CASSQDPGNNEQFF. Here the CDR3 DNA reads TGCGCCAGCAGCCAAGATCCCGGTAACAATGAGCAGTTCTTC.

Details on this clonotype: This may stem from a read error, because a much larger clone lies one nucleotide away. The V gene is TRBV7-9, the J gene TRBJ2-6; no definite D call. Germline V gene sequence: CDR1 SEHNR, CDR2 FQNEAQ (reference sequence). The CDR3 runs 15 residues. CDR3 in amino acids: CAISWVVSGANVLTF. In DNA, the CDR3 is TGTGCCATCAGCTGGGTTGTCTCTGGGGCCAACGTCCTGACTTTC. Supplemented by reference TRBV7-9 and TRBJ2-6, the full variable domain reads DTGVSQNPRHKITKRGQNVTFRCDPISEHNRLYWYRQTLGQGPEFLTYFQNEAQLEKSRLLSDRFSAERPKGSFSTLEIQRTEQGDSAMYLCAISWVVSGANVLTFGAGSRLTVL.

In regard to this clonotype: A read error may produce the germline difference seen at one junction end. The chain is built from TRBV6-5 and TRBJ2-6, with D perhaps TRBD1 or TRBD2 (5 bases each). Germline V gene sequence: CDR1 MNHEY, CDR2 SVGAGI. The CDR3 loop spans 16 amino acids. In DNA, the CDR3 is TGTGCCTGCAGTTACCTGGCGGGCTCTGGGGCCAACGTCCTGATTTTC. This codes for CACSYLAGSGANVLIF.

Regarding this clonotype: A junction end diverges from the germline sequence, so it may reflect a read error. In DNA, the CDR3 is TGTGCCGGCAGCTTAGGAACTTTCGGGTTGCTCGAGCAATACTTC. Its translation: CAGSLGTFGLLEQYF. This chain links TRBV11-2 with TRBJ2-7; no clear D gene. Germline V gene data show CDR1 as SGHAT and CDR2 as FQNNGV. The CDR3 runs 15 residues.

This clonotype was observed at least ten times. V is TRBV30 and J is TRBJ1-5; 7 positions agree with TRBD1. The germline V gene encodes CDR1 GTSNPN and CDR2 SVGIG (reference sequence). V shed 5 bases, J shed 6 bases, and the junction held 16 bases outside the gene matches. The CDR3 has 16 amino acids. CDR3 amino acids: CAWDEHRGGNRQPQHF. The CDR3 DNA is TGTGCCTGGGATGAGCACAGGGGAGGGAACCGTCAGCCCCAGCATTTT.

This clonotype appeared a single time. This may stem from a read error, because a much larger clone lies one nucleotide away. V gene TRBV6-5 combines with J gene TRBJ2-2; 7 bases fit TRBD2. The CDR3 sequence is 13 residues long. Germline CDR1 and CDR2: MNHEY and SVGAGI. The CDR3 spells CASRGGNIGELFF. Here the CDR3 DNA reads TGTGCCAGCAGGGGAGGGAACATCGGGGAGCTGTTTTTT.

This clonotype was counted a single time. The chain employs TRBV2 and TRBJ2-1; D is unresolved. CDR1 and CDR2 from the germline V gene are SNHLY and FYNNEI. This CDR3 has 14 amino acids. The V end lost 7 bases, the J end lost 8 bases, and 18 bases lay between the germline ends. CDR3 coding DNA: TGTGCCAGCAAGTTGGCCCCCAGGATCGATGAGCAGTTCTTC. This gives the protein CASKLAPRIDEQFF. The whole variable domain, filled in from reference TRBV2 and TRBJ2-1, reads EPEVTQTPSHQVTQMGQEVILRCVPISNHLYFYWYRQILGQKVEFLVSFYNNEISEKSEIFDDQFSVERPDGSNFTLKIRSTKLEDSAMYFCASKLAPRIDEQFFGPGTRLTVL.

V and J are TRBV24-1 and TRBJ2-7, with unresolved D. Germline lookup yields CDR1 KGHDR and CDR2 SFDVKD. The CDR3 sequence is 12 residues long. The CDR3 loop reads CVNSDSRYEQYF. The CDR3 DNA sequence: TGTGTCAACAGTGATTCCCGCTACGAGCAGTACTTC.